This T cell receptor beta chain is drawn from a study of breast tumors, draining lymph nodes, adjacent tissues. This clonotype was seen at least ten times. Antigen: not known. Samples came from axillary lymph nodes draining the breast cancer. Overall study results and limits: Tumor repertoires ranked between lymph nodes and nontumor tissue in diversity, with V and J gene preferences. Most tumor T cells seemingly derive from lymph node, then expand in tumor. Tumor and nontumor repertoires were significantly more similar in luminal-like than in basal-like breast cancer.

This CDR3 is 12 amino acids long. CDR1 DFQATT and CDR2 SNEGSKA come from the germline V gene (reference sequence). Between the trimmed V and J ends, which lost 2 bases and 4 bases, there was a span of 8 bases. TCRdb re-derived calls from the multiplex PCR reads in MiXCR, one entry per CDR3 protein. The data show around 170,000 distinct CDR3 sequences, around a third seen once. This clonotype was obtained from a female donor with breast cancer. Some clones in this sample may be carry-over from other donors' samples. The chain joins TRBV20-1 to TRBJ2-5; unclear D gene. Sequencing used axillary lymph node tissue. This CDR3 reads CSARLGRETQYF. DNA for the CDR3: TGCAGTGCTAGATTAGGACGAGAGACCCAGTACTTC.